The T cell receptor (beta chain) described here comes from a study of T cell responses to AZD1222 COVID-19 vaccine. Using immunoSEQ multiplex PCR, the repertoire was profiled, and TCRdb retains in-frame clones only, with some absent. This table holds 110,000 or so clones, around 89% found once. V lost 3 bases, J lost 9 bases, and 9 bases lay in between. This CDR3 is 12 amino acids long. The chain links TRBV12-3 or TRBV12-4 to TRBJ2-1; D gene unclear. This TCR was recovered from an adult who received the AZD1222 COVID-19 vaccine. Source: peripheral blood, taken 28 days after the second AZD1222 dose. Written as DNA, the CDR3 is TGTGCCAGCAGTTTCACAACGGGTGAGCAGTTCTTC. It yields the protein CASSFTTGEQFF.